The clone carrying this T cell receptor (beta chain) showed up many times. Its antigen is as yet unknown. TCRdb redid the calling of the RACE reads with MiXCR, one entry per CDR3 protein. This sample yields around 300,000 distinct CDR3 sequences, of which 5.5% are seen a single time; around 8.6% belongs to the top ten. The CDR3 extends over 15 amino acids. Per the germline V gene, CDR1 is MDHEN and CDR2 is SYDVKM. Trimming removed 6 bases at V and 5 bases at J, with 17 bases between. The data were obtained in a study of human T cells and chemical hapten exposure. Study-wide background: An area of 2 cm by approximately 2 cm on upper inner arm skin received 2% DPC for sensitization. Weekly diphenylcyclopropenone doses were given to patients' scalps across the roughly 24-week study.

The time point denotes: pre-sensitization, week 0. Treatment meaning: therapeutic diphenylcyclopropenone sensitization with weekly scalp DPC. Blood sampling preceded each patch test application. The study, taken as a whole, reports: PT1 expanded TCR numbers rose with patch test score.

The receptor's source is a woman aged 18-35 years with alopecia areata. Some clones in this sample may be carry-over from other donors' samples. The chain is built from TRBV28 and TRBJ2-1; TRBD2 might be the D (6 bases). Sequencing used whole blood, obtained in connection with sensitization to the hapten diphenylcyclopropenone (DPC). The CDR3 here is CASSQGLRINNEQFF. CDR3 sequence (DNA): TGTGCCAGCAGCCAGGGACTCCGAATAAACAATGAGCAGTTCTTC.